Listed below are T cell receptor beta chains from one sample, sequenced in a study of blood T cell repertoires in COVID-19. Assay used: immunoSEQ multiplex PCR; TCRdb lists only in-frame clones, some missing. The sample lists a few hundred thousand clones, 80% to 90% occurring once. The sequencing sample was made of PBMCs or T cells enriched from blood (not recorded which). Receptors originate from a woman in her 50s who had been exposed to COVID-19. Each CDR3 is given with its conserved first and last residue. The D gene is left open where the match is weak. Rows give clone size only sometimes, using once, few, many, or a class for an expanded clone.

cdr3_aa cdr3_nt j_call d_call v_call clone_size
CASSPSWGGPGNTIYF TGTGCCAGCAGTCCCTCCTGGGGGGGGCCCGGAAACACCATATATTTT TRBJ1-3 . TRBV25-1 once
CASSQSGSGTATPLHF TGCGCCAGCAGCCAGTCGGGATCCGGGACTGCAACTCCCCTCCACTTT TRBJ1-6 . TRBV4-1 .
CASSQATGEQETQYF TGCGCCAGCAGCCAAGCGACAGGGGAACAAGAGACCCAGTACTTC TRBJ2-5 TRBD1 TRBV4-1 .
CAWSVGLGQGYQETQYF TGTGCCTGGAGTGTAGGATTAGGTCAGGGGTACCAAGAGACCCAGTACTTC TRBJ2-5 . TRBV30 .
CAILRGWSNEQFF TGTGCCATCCTTAGGGGATGGAGCAATGAGCAGTTCTTC TRBJ2-1 . TRBV28 .
CASSQSLAASYNEQFF TGCGCCAGCAGCCAGTCACTAGCGGCTTCCTACAATGAGCAGTTCTTC TRBJ2-1 TRBD2 TRBV4-3 .
CASSRGQGGHDSPLHF TGTGCCAGCAGCCGAGGACAGGGAGGACATGATTCACCCCTCCACTTT TRBJ1-6 TRBD1 TRBV11-1 once
CASSPLFAVEYGYTF TGTGCCAGCTCACCACTCTTTGCGGTGGAATATGGCTACACCTTC TRBJ1-2 . TRBV18 .
CASSLRPNTLGSGELFF TGTGCCAGCAGCTTAAGGCCTAATACCTTGGGGAGCGGGGAGCTGTTTTTT TRBJ2-2 . TRBV7-6 .
CASSPNRQANYGYTF TGTGCCAGCAGCCCCAACAGACAGGCGAACTATGGCTACACCTTC TRBJ1-2 . TRBV3-1/TRBV3-2 .
CASSMGEVYGYTF TGTGCCAGCTCCATGGGGGAGGTCTATGGCTACACCTTC TRBJ1-2 . TRBV18 .
CASSSVLGNEKLFF TGCGCCAGCAGCTCAGTTCTTGGTAATGAAAAACTGTTTTTT TRBJ1-4 . TRBV5-1 .
CASRRTGDDPNYGYTF TGTGCCAGCAGGAGGACAGGGGACGACCCTAACTATGGCTACACCTTC TRBJ1-2 TRBD1 TRBV25-1 .
CASSSLGQTSYNSPLHF TGTGCCAGCAGCTCCTTGGGGCAGACCTCCTATAATTCACCCCTCCACTTT TRBJ1-6 . TRBV11-2 .
CASSPFPGQETQYF TGTGCCAGCAGCCCCTTTCCGGGTCAAGAGACCCAGTACTTC TRBJ2-5 . TRBV5-5 .
CASSVDRGYGYTF TGTGCCAGCAGCGTGGACAGGGGCTATGGCTACACCTTC TRBJ1-2 TRBD1 TRBV9 few
CASSPRQAGEQYF TGTGCCAGCAGTCCCCGACAGGCAGGGGAGCAGTACTTC TRBJ2-7 . TRBV12-3/TRBV12-4 .
CASSKIAGVYGYTF TGTGCCAGCAGCAAAATTGCAGGGGTATATGGCTACACCTTC TRBJ1-2 . TRBV21-1 .
CASSLWPGTEAFF TGTGCCAGCAGCCTATGGCCGGGCACTGAAGCTTTCTTT TRBJ1-1 . TRBV7-8 .
CATSMERGTAGHF TGTGCCACCAGCATGGAGAGGGGGACAGCAGGGCATTTT TRBJ1-5 TRBD1 TRBV15 .
CASSLWGLAGPQETQYF TGTGCCAGCAGCTTGTGGGGACTAGCGGGGCCACAAGAGACCCAGTACTTC TRBJ2-5 TRBD2 TRBV5-4 .
CASSLYGVDNQPQHF TGTGCCAGCAGCTTGTACGGGGTCGATAATCAGCCCCAGCATTTT TRBJ1-5 . TRBV5-5 .